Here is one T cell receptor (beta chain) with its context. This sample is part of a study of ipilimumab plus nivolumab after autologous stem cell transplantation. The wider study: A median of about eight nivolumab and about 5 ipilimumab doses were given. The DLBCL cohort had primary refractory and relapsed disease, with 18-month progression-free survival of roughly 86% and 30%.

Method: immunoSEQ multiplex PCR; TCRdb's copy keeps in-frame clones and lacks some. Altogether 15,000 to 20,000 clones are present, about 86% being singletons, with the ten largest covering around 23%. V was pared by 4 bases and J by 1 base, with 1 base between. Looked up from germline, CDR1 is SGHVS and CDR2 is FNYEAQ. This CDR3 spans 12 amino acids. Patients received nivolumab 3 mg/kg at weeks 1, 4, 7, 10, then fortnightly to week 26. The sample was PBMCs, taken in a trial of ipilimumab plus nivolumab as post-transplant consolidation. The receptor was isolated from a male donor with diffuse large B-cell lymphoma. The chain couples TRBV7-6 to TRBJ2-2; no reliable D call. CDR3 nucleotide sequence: TGTGCCAGCAGCTGGAACACCGGGGAGCTGTTTTTT. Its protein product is CASSWNTGELFF. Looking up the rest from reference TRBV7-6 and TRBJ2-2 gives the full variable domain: GAGVSQSPRYKVTKRGQDVALRCDPISGHVSLYWYRQALGQGPEFLTYFNYEAQQDKSGLPNDRFSAERPEGSISTLTIQRTEQRDSAMYRCASSWNTGELFFGEGSRLTVL.